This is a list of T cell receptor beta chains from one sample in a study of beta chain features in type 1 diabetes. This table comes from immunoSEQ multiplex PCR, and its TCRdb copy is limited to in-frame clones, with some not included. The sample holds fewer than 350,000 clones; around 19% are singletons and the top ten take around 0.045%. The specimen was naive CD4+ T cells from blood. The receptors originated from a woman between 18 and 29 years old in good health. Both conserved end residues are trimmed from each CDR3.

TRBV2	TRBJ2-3	ASSVTSTDTQY
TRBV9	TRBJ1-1	ASSPGQGVRNTEAF
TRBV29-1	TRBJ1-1	SVERQPLTEAF
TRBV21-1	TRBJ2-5	ARSILGTGVETQY
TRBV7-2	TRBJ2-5	ASSARGGESETQY
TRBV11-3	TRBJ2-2	ASSSGLNTGELF
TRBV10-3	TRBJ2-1	AISDSAGGNEQF
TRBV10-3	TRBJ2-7	AISAASGTGGTYEQY
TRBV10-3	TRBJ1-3	AISGTGISGNTIY
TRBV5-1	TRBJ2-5	ASSLGRRGETQY
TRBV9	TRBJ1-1	ASSPGTGVGEAF
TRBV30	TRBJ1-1	AWSVDSMNTEAF
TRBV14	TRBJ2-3	ASSAVGTQY
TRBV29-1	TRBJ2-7	SVRQGAEEQY
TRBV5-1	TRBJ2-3	ASTRVITDTQY